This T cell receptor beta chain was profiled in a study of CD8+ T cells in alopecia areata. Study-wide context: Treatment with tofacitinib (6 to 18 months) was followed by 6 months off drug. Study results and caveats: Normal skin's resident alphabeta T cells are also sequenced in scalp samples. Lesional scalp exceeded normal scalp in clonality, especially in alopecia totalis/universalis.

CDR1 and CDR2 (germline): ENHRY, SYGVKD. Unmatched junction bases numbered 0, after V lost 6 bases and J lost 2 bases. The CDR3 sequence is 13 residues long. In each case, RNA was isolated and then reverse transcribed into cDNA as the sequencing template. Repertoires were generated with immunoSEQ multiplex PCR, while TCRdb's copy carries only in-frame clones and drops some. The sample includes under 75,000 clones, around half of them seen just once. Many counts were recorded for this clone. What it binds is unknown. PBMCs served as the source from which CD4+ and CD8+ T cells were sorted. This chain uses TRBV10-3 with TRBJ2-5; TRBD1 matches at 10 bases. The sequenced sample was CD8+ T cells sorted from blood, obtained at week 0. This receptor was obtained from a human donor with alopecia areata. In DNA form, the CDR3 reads TGTGCCATCAGGGGACAGGGGCAAGAGACCCAGTACTTC. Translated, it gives CAIRGQGQETQYF.